One sample yielded the 16 T cell receptor beta chains listed below, sequenced in a study of blood T cell repertoires in COVID-19. Assay used: immunoSEQ multiplex PCR; TCRdb lists only in-frame clones, some missing. The sample has 130,000 or so clones, about 88% seen once; the top ten hold about 2.6%. Sequencing used PBMCs or T cells enriched from blood (not recorded which). All receptors come from a man aged 40-49 years with acute COVID-19.

The genes are TRBV18 and TRBJ2-6; TRBD1 is a possible D gene (6 bases). The germline gives CDR1 KGHSH, CDR2 LQKENI. V lost 3 bases to trimming and J lost 3 bases, with 9 bases between them. The CDR3 is 15 amino acids. DNA of the CDR3: TGTGCCAGCTCACCTACAGGGAATGGGGCCAACGTCCTGACTTTC. Its protein product is CASSPTGNGANVLTF.

The CDR3 loop is CASSSRTLASTGNTIYF. Written as DNA, the CDR3 is TGTGCCAGCAGCTCCCGGACACTGGCCTCGACTGGAAACACCATATATTTT. The chain recombines TRBV9 with TRBJ1-3, with D perhaps matching TRBD1 (5 bases). Germline V lookup: CDR1 SGDLS, CDR2 YYNGEE. The CDR3 covers 17 residues. The V end was cut by 4 bases, the J end by 2 bases, with 19 bases between.

A few counts support this clone. V and J are TRBV19 and TRBJ1-6; D ambiguous. CDR3 size: 15 residues. Trimming took off 6 bases at V and 5 bases at J, with 14 bases between the two ends. In germline, CDR1 is LNHDA, CDR2 SQIVND (reference sequence). The CDR3 spells CASSLGSHNNSPLHF. CDR3 coding DNA: TGTGCCAGTAGCCTCGGGAGTCACAATAATTCACCCCTCCACTTT.

This clone appeared a few times. The V gene is TRBV7-9, the J gene TRBJ2-1; 9 nucleotides align to TRBD2. Germline CDR1 and CDR2: SEHNR and FQNEAQ (reference sequence). The J segment lost 5 bases and the V segment lost 5 bases, leaving 4 bases of the junction unmatched. The CDR3 loop spans 14 amino acids. CDR3 in amino acids: CASSPSGTNNEQFF. In DNA form, the CDR3 reads TGTGCCAGCAGCCCTAGCGGGACGAACAATGAGCAGTTCTTC.

This clone has only one observation. The CDR3 protein is CASSPGRDTGELFF. As DNA, the CDR3 is TGTGCCAGCTCACCAGGGAGGGACACCGGGGAGCTGTTTTTT. The chain uses TRBV18 and TRBJ2-2, with 7 positions matching TRBD2. Germline V gene data show CDR1 as KGHSH and CDR2 as LQKENI. This CDR3 is 14 amino acids long. V was clipped by 2 bases and J by 3 bases; unmatched bases: 0.

This rearrangement joins TRBV30 to TRBJ2-3, with D tentatively TRBD2 (6 bases). This CDR3 is 13 amino acids long. Trimming pared 3 bases from V and 0 bases from J, leaving 7 bases between. Per germline, CDR1 GTSNPN and CDR2 SVGIG (reference sequence). CDR3 sequence: CAWRGRSTDTQYF. The CDR3 region has the DNA TGTGCCTGGAGGGGGAGGAGCACAGATACGCAGTATTTT.

This clone has more than one count but fewer than ten. V and J are TRBV29-1 and TRBJ2-7; tentative D call: TRBD1 (5 bases). The V gene lost 4 bases and the J gene lost 4 bases, with 11 bases spanning the gap. Germline V gene data show CDR1 as SQVTM and CDR2 as ANQGSEA. This CDR3 comprises 12 residues. CDR3 nucleotide sequence: TGCAGCGTTGCCAGGGAAGGGTACGAGCAGTACTTC. Amino acid sequence: CSVAREGYEQYF.

The J gene is TRBJ1-2, the V gene TRBV5-1; D is perhaps TRBD1 (5 bases). The V end was cut by 2 bases, the J end by 8 bases, with 19 bases between. CDR1 and CDR2 (germline): SGHRS, YFSETQ. This CDR3 is built from 15 residues. The CDR3 DNA reads TGCGCCAGCAGCTTACAATCGGGGGGATTGGACGGCTACACCTTC. This translates into CASSLQSGGLDGYTF.

The CDR3 reads CASSSHGVDTQYF. The CDR3 bases are TGTGCCAGCAGCTCCCACGGGGTGGATACGCAGTATTTT. The chain uses TRBV7-3 and TRBJ2-3, with a tentative D call TRBD2 (5 bases). Germline lookup yields CDR1 SGHTA and CDR2 FQGTGA. There are 13 residues in the CDR3. The ends were cut back, 4 bases at V and 6 bases at J, with 11 bases in the middle.

V usage is TRBV30 and J usage is TRBJ1-2; 7 bases fit TRBD1. Germline CDR1 is GTSNPN and CDR2 is SVGIG (reference sequence). Germline trimming cut 4 bases from V and 4 bases from J; bases unmatched to any gene: 12. The CDR3 spans 15 residues. The CDR3 is CAWTPGQPSLYGYTF. As DNA, the CDR3 is TGTGCCTGGACTCCGGGACAGCCTTCTCTCTATGGCTACACCTTC.

The chain joins TRBV6-6 to TRBJ2-7; a weak D match, TRBD1 (6 bases). The CDR3 runs 15 residues. The V and J ends lost 2 bases and 5 bases respectively, with 16 bases between them. Germline CDR1 and CDR2: MNHNY and SVGAGI (reference sequence). CDR3 bases: TGTGCCAGCAGTTACCCGATTGACAGGACCCACGAGCAGTACTTC. Protein: CASSYPIDRTHEQYF.

The V gene is TRBV5-5, the J gene TRBJ2-1, with TRBD1 matching over 9 bases. This CDR3 comprises 15 residues. CDR1 and CDR2 (germline): SGHKS, YYEKEE (reference sequence). The ends lost 4 bases at V and 4 bases at J; junction bases unmatched: 6. The CDR3: CASSQGTGLYNEQFF. CDR3 bases: TGTGCCAGCAGCCAAGGGACAGGGTTATACAATGAGCAGTTCTTC.

V usage is TRBV18 and J usage is TRBJ2-1; 7 bases map to TRBD2. Germline V lookup: CDR1 KGHSH, CDR2 LQKENI. The V gene end was trimmed by 2 bases and the J gene end by 7 bases; junction bases not matched to a gene: 8. The CDR3 contains 15 residues. CDR3 sequence: CASSPSAGTVNEQFF. In DNA form, the CDR3 reads TGTGCCAGCTCACCATCAGCGGGAACGGTGAATGAGCAGTTCTTC.

This chain joins TRBV19 and TRBJ2-5; D gene uncertain. Germline values: CDR1 LNHDA, CDR2 SQIVND (reference sequence). The CDR3 loop spans 13 amino acids. V dropped 3 bases and J dropped 1 base, with 6 bases sitting between them. CDR3 coding DNA: TGTGCCAGTAGTATCGCTAGCCAAGAGACCCAGTACTTC. Protein sequence: CASSIASQETQYF.

J is TRBJ1-5 and V is TRBV6-5; TRBD1 matches at 8 bases. This CDR3 spans 15 amino acids. Germline V CDR1 and CDR2: MNHEY, SVGAGI. V was pared by 5 bases and J by 3 bases, with 6 bases of the junction left unmatched. The CDR3: CASSTHRGDNQPQHF. The CDR3 bases are TGTGCCAGCAGTACCCACAGGGGGGACAATCAGCCCCAGCATTTT.

The sample holds a few counts of this clone. The genes are TRBV19 and TRBJ1-1; D is perhaps TRBD1 (6 bases). In germline, CDR1 is LNHDA, CDR2 SQIVND (reference sequence). The CDR3 has 13 amino acids. V was trimmed by 5 bases and J by 5 bases, leaving 12 bases between them. Here the CDR3 reads CASSAQGETEAFF. DNA for the CDR3: TGTGCCAGTAGTGCACAGGGTGAGACTGAAGCTTTCTTT.